This T cell receptor (beta chain) is from a study of blood T cell repertoires in COVID-19. Whole-study context: Sources were T cells, B-cell-depleted T cells, or PBMCs; the material itself was cDNA or gDNA.

Original processing methods: Nucleated cell number was recorded as an estimate derived from reference gene primer amplification. The data were produced by immunoSEQ multiplex PCR, yet TCRdb's version contains in-frame clones alone and is incomplete. V, J and clone size are taken as reported in that table, and D and trimming were inferred from the DNA itself. The sample shows approximately 91,000 clones, over 70% of them seen only once. CDR1 and CDR2 (germline): SNHLY, FYNNEI. This CDR3 contains 15 residues. Trimming removed 6 bases from V and 12 bases from J; junction bases left unmatched: 9. The V gene is TRBV2, the J gene TRBJ2-1; TRBD2 aligns across 15 bases. Source material: peripheral blood. This clonotype was sampled from a woman over 75 with acute or convalescent COVID-19. The CDR3 loop is CASSYKPGLAGGQFF. CDR3 nucleotide sequence: TGTGCCAGCAGCTATAAGCCGGGACTAGCGGGAGGGCAGTTCTTC. The full variable domain, with the rest looked up from reference TRBV2 and TRBJ2-1, is EPEVTQTPSHQVTQMGQEVILRCVPISNHLYFYWYRQILGQKVEFLVSFYNNEISEKSEIFDDQFSVERPDGSNFTLKIRSTKLEDSAMYFCASSYKPGLAGGQFFGPGTRLTVL.